The clone carrying this T cell receptor beta chain was picked up one time. Between the trimmed V and J ends, which lost 2 bases and 1 base, there was a span of 8 bases. The CDR3 sequence is 14 residues long. CDR1 is MNHEY and CDR2 is SMNVEV in the germline V gene (reference sequence). Use of 60 Vbeta and 13 Jbeta primers characterized the PCR. Assay used: immunoSEQ multiplex PCR; TCRdb lists only in-frame clones, some missing. The sample comprises 250,000 or so clones, about 80% of which are singletons, and approximately 8.4% rests with the top ten. This entry belongs to a study of cytomegalovirus exposure and HLA in healthy donors. Across the whole study: The study placed approximately 80% of its approximately 400 genotyped donors in the Caucasian-associated ancestry cluster.

The material sequenced was PBMCs. This rearrangement joins TRBV27 to TRBJ1-1; no firm D call. The TCR was taken from a woman in her sixties in good health and CMV-seropositive. The CDR3 loop reads CASSLRRSNTEAFF. Written as DNA, the CDR3 is TGTGCCAGCAGTTTACGGAGATCGAACACTGAAGCTTTCTTT.